What follows are 6 T cell receptor beta chains derived from one specimen sequenced in a study of OX40 agonist ivuxolimab in advanced cancers. Using immunoSEQ multiplex PCR, the repertoire was profiled, and TCRdb retains in-frame clones only, with some absent. Among 130,000 or so clones listed, 75% to 95% were seen once. Specimen: CD4+ or CD8+ T cells sorted from blood, collected in a trial of the OX40 agonist ivuxolimab. All receptors come from an adult with an advanced solid tumor such as melanoma, head and neck, liver or kidney cancer.

V and J are TRBV11-3 and TRBJ2-6; D is uncertain. The CDR3 is 15 residues long. The germline V gene encodes CDR1 SGHNT and CDR2 YENEEA. V lost 2 bases and J 2 bases, leaving 7 bases between the germline ends. The CDR3 protein is CASSLRQPGANVLTF. DNA of the CDR3: TGTGCCAGCAGCTTACGTCAACCTGGGGCCAACGTCCTGACTTTC.

This chain links TRBV7-9 with TRBJ2-2, with a weak D call TRBD2 (6 bases). V lost 2 bases and J 6 bases, leaving 10 bases between the germline ends. The V gene's germline CDR1 is SEHNR and CDR2 FQNEAQ (reference sequence). This CDR3 contains 14 residues. The DNA for the CDR3 is TGTGCCAGCAGCTTAACCACTAGCTCCGGGGAGCTGTTTTTT. As protein: CASSLTTSSGELFF.

This chain uses TRBV6-5 with TRBJ2-1; D is unclear. V lost 2 bases and J lost 3, with 5 bases in between. The CDR3 extends over 13 amino acids. CDR1 MNHEY and CDR2 SVGAGI come from the germline V gene. Here the CDR3 reads CASSYTDYNEQFF. The CDR3 DNA reads as TGTGCCAGCAGTTACACGGACTACAATGAGCAGTTCTTC.

V gene TRBV9 combines with J gene TRBJ1-2; D unresolved. The germline V and J ends were trimmed by 2 bases and 2 bases, with 13 bases remaining between them. Germline assignment: CDR1 SGDLS and CDR2 YYNGEE. The length of the CDR3 is 15 residues. CDR3 in DNA: TGTGCCAGCAGCGTGGAGGGTATAAGGAACTATGGCTACACCTTC. It specifies CASSVEGIRNYGYTF.

The chain carries TRBV5-8 and TRBJ2-1; 8 bases align to TRBD1. V was clipped by 6 bases and J by 6 bases; unmatched bases: 17. Germline values: CDR1 SGHTS, CDR2 YDEGEE. The CDR3 covers 17 residues. CDR3 region: CASTLTRQGYLINEQFF. The CDR3, as DNA: TGTGCCAGCACCTTAACTCGACAGGGGTACTTAATCAATGAGCAGTTCTTC.

The chain links TRBV28 to TRBJ2-1; 7 nucleotides line up with TRBD2. The germline V gene has CDR1 MDHEN and CDR2 SYDVKM. The J segment lost 4 bases and the V segment lost 5 bases, leaving 14 bases of the junction unmatched. CDR3 length: 17 amino acids. CDR3 sequence reads: CASSLHYSGHLYNEQFF. CDR3 nucleotides: TGTGCCAGCAGTCTTCATTATAGCGGGCACTTGTACAATGAGCAGTTCTTC.